Listed below are T cell receptor beta chains from one sample, sequenced in a study of shared clonotypes between healthy human individuals. Clones were read by immunoSEQ multiplex PCR, and TCRdb kept only the in-frame ones, dropping some. The data contain millions of clones, approximately 94% of them singletons. Sequencing was carried out using naive CD8+ T cells sorted from blood. These receptors originate from a man aged 18-30 years in good health. CDR3s include the opening cysteine and the closing phenylalanine or tryptophan. A D gene is named only where the DNA matches it firmly. Clone sizes are given selectively: once, few, many, or a class where the clone is expanded.

d_gene	j_gene	v_gene	abundance	CDR3nt	CDR3aa
-	TRBJ1-5	TRBV9	-	TGTGCCAGCAGCGAAGGGAGTTTGGGTGAGCCCCAGCATTTT	CASSEGSLGEPQHF
-	TRBJ2-7	TRBV7-9	-	TGTGCCAGCAGCTTAGCGAGGGGCCTCTCCTACGAGCAGTACTTC	CASSLARGLSYEQYF
-	TRBJ2-1	TRBV7-9	-	TGTGCCAGCAGCTCACGGCTAAGCGGAGCTACTTACAATGAGCAGTTCTTC	CASSSRLSGATYNEQFF
-	TRBJ1-2	TRBV30	-	TGTGCCTGGAGTCTAGAAGGGGGGGCCTATGGCTACACCTTC	CAWSLEGGAYGYTF
-	TRBJ2-7	TRBV19	-	TGTGCCAGTAGTCCCGCCCCCCTCTACGAGCAGTACTTC	CASSPAPLYEQYF
TRBD1	TRBJ1-5	TRBV4-1	once	TGCGCCAGCAGCCCACGGACAGGGTTGAATCAGCCCCAGCATTTT	CASSPRTGLNQPQHF
TRBD1	TRBJ1-1	TRBV4-3	once	TGCGCCAGCAGCCAAGATATGGGGACAGGGGTGAACACTGAAGCTTTCTTT	CASSQDMGTGVNTEAFF
TRBD2	TRBJ2-2	TRBV4-3	-	TGCGCCAGCAGCCAAGATAGGCTAGCGGGCCTTAACACCGGGGAGCTGTTTTTT	CASSQDRLAGLNTGELFF
TRBD1	TRBJ1-6	TRBV9	-	TGTGCCAGCAGCGCTTCCGGGACAGGGAGGCCTTCGCCCCTCCACTTT	CASSASGTGRPSPLHF
-	TRBJ1-2	TRBV7-6	-	TGTGCCAGCAGCTTAGACCCAGGGGCAGACTATGGCTACACCTTC	CASSLDPGADYGYTF
-	TRBJ1-3	TRBV10-1	few	TGCGCCAGCAGTCGGGGAAGCTCTGGAAACACCATATATTTT	CASSRGSSGNTIYF
-	TRBJ2-7	TRBV28	-	TGTGCCAGCAGTTTATCCATGCAGGTTTATTCCTACGAGCAGTACTTC	CASSLSMQVYSYEQYF
TRBD2	TRBJ2-7	TRBV16	-	TGTGCCAGCAGCCAAGTGACTAGCGGCTACGAGCAGTACTTC	CASSQVTSGYEQYF
-	TRBJ2-6	TRBV27	-	TGTGCCAGCAGCCAGGGGGGCGTCTCTGGGGCCAACGTCCTGACTTTC	CASSQGGVSGANVLTF
TRBD1	TRBJ1-1	TRBV7-9	-	TGTGCCAGCAGCCCCCGGGACAGGGCTCTGAACACTGAAGCTTTCTTT	CASSPRDRALNTEAFF
TRBD1	TRBJ2-3	TRBV11-1	-	TGTGCCAGCAGCTTAGGGGACCAGGGGGAATGGTCTGGCACAGATACGCAGTATTTT	CASSLGDQGEWSGTDTQYF
TRBD1	TRBJ2-7	TRBV5-1	-	TGCGCCAGCAGCTCGTACAGGGGTTACGAGCAGTACTTC	CASSSYRGYEQYF
-	TRBJ1-5	TRBV7-9	-	TGTGCCAGCAGCTTATCAGGGGGCAATCAGCCCCAGCATTTT	CASSLSGGNQPQHF
-	TRBJ1-4	TRBV10-3	-	TGTGCCACCTCAGGGGCCGGGGATGAAAAACTGTTTTTT	CATSGAGDEKLFF
-	TRBJ2-5	TRBV11-2	-	TGTGCCAGCAGCTTAGTGGGGGAAGGGGAGACCCAGTACTTC	CASSLVGEGETQYF
TRBD1	TRBJ2-2	TRBV11-2	-	TGTGCCAGCAGCCTAGAGAGGGGGCTTCTAACCGGGGAGCTGTTTTTT	CASSLERGLLTGELFF
-	TRBJ1-1	TRBV2	-	TGTGCCAGCAAGAAAAATTGGGGCACTGAAGCTTTCTTT	CASKKNWGTEAFF
-	TRBJ1-4	TRBV5-6	-	TGTGCCAGCAGCTTGGAAGGAGGGCCAGGGGAAAAACTGTTTTTT	CASSLEGGPGEKLFF
-	TRBJ2-7	TRBV19	-	TGTGCCAGTAGCCAGGGCGACGAGCAGTACTTC	CASSQGDEQYF
-	TRBJ2-5	TRBV6-1	-	TGTGCCAGCAGTGAGTTTCGATCGGGGGGCGTCGAGACCCAGTACTTC	CASSEFRSGGVETQYF
TRBD1	TRBJ1-5	TRBV6-5	once	TGTGCCAGCAGCCCCGGGCAGGGGGCAGTTCAGCCCCAGCATTTT	CASSPGQGAVQPQHF
-	TRBJ2-5	TRBV16	-	TGTGCCAGCAGCCAACTGCTAGCGAGCCAAGAGACCCAGTACTTC	CASSQLLASQETQYF
-	TRBJ2-1	TRBV7-9	once	TGTGCCAGCAGCTCCCCCGGGGCGACGTTGGGTGAGCAGTTCTTC	CASSSPGATLGEQFF
-	TRBJ1-2	TRBV5-6	-	TGTGCCAGCACTCGTGACGGCGGGCTTTATGGCTACACCTTC	CASTRDGGLYGYTF
-	TRBJ1-1	TRBV6-5	-	TGTGCCAGCAGTTCTATTCCGGGGGGAACTGAAGCTTTCTTT	CASSSIPGGTEAFF
-	TRBJ2-5	TRBV9	-	TGTGCCAGCAGCTCCGGCCCCCAGGGAGGATGGGAGACCCAGTACTTC	CASSSGPQGGWETQYF
-	TRBJ2-7	TRBV10-1	once	TGCGCCAGCAGTCTCACCGAAACGGGCGAGCAGTACTTC	CASSLTETGEQYF
TRBD2	TRBJ2-7	TRBV10-2	once	TGCGCCAGCAGTCCGACGGGAGGCCCCTACGAGCAGTACTTC	CASSPTGGPYEQYF
-	TRBJ1-1	TRBV2	-	TGTGCCAGCAGTGTCGAGCACACTGAAGCTTTCTTT	CASSVEHTEAFF
TRBD1	TRBJ1-3	TRBV7-2	once	TGTGCCAGCAGCCCGACAGGGTTCGGAAACACCATATATTTT	CASSPTGFGNTIYF
-	TRBJ1-4	TRBV4-3	-	TGCGCCAGCAGCCAAGAATATCTCGCATCCGAAAAACTGTTTTTT	CASSQEYLASEKLFF
-	TRBJ1-1	TRBV6-5	-	TGTGCCAGCAGTTACCTGGCGACAGTGATGAACACTGAAGCTTTCTTT	CASSYLATVMNTEAFF
-	TRBJ2-3	TRBV4-3	-	TGCGCCAGCAGCCTTAGCGGAGGAGGGACAGATACGCAGTATTTT	CASSLSGGGTDTQYF
-	TRBJ1-1	TRBV5-6	-	TGTGCCAGCAGCTTATCTATCTCGGCGGCTGAAGCTTTCTTT	CASSLSISAAEAFF
-	TRBJ1-4	TRBV2	-	TGTGCCAGCAGGCCAGTCCTTGTTGAAAAACTGTTTTTT	CASRPVLVEKLFF
TRBD1	TRBJ2-2	TRBV29-1	-	TGCAGCGTTGAAGAGGACAGGGCGGGAACCGGGGAGCTGTTTTTT	CSVEEDRAGTGELFF
-	TRBJ2-7	TRBV12-5	-	TGTGCTAGTGGTTTGGAGGTATTAAGTGACTCCTCCTACGAGCAGTACTTC	CASGLEVLSDSSYEQYF
-	TRBJ1-5	TRBV19	-	TGTGCCAGTAGTATGGCCCAGGGCAATCAGCCCCAGCATTTT	CASSMAQGNQPQHF
TRBD2	TRBJ2-5	TRBV9	-	TGTGCCAGCAGCGGAATGGGACTAGCCTTGGAGACCCAGTACTTC	CASSGMGLALETQYF
-	TRBJ1-1	TRBV5-4	-	TGTGCCAGCAGCTCCGGGATTTCTGAAGCTTTCTTT	CASSSGISEAFF
-	TRBJ1-1	TRBV9	-	TGTGCCAGCAGCCCCGCGAACACTGAAGCTTTCTTT	CASSPANTEAFF
-	TRBJ1-5	TRBV9	-	TGTGCCAGCAGCCCGGGGGATCTCGAGCAGCCCCAGCATTTT	CASSPGDLEQPQHF
TRBD2	TRBJ2-1	TRBV27	-	TGTGCCAGCAAACTAGCGGGAGAACCTCTAGATGAGCAGTTCTTC	CASKLAGEPLDEQFF
-	TRBJ1-4	TRBV4-1	-	TGCGCCAGCAGCTCAGGGCCGGGTGAAAAACTGTTTTTT	CASSSGPGEKLFF
-	TRBJ2-1	TRBV15	-	TGTGCCACCAGCAGAGATACCCTTGGTCATGAGCAGTTCTTC	CATSRDTLGHEQFF
-	TRBJ2-2	TRBV6-5	-	TGTGCCAGCAGTTACTCGATTTCGGGGGCCGGGGAGCTGTTTTTT	CASSYSISGAGELFF
-	TRBJ2-1	TRBV2	-	TGTGCCAGCAGTTTACAGGAGTCCCCCTACAATGAGCAGTTCTTC	CASSLQESPYNEQFF
-	TRBJ2-5	TRBV29-1	-	TGCAGCGTCCGAGGGGGGACGGGCGTAGGGCAAGAGACCCAGTACTTC	CSVRGGTGVGQETQYF
-	TRBJ2-7	TRBV30	-	TGTGCCTGGAGTGTACGGAGGAGCTACGAGCAGTACTTC	CAWSVRRSYEQYF